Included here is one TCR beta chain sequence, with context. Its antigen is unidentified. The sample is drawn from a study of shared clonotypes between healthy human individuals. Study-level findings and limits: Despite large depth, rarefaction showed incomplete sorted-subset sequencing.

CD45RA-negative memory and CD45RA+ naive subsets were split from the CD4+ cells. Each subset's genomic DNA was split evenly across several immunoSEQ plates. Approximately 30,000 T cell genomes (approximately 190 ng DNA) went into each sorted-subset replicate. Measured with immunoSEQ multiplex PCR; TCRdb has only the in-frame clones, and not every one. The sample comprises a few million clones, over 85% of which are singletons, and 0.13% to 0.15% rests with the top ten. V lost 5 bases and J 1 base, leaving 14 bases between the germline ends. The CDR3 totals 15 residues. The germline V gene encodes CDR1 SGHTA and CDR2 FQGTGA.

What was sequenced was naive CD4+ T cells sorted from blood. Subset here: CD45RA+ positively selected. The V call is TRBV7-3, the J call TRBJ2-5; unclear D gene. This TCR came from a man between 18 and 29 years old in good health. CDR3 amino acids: CASSPGRQTQETQYF. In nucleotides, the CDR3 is TGTGCCAGCAGCCCAGGCAGGCAGACCCAAGAGACCCAGTACTTC.